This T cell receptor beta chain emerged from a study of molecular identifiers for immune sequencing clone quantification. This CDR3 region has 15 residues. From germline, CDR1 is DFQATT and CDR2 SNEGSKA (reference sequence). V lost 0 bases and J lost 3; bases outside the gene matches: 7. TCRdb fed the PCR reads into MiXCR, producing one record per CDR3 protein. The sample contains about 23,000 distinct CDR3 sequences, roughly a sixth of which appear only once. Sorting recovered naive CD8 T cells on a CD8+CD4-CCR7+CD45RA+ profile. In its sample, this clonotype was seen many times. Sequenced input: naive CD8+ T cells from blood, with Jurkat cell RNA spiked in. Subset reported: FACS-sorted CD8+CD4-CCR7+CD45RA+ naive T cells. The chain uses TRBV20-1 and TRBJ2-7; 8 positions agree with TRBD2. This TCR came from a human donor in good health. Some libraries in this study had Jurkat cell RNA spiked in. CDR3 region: CSARDVERELYEQYF. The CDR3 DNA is TGCAGTGCTAGAGATGTAGAGCGGGAGCTCTACGAGCAGTACTTC.